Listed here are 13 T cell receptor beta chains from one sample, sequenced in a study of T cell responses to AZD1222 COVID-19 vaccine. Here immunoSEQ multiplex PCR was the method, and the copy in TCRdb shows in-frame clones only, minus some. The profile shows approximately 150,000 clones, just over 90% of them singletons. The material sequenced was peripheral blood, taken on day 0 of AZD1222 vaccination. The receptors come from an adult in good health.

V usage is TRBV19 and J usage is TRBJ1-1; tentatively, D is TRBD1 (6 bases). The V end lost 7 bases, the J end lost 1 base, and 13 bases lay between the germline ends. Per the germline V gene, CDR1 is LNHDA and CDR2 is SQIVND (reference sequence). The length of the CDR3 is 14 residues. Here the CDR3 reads CASTQGRWNTEAFF. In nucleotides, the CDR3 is TGTGCCAGTACTCAGGGGCGTTGGAACACTGAAGCTTTCTTT. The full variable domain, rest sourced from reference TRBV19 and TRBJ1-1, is DGGITQSPKYLFRKEGQNVTLSCEQNLNHDAMYWYRQDPGQGLRLIYYSQIVNDFQKGDIAEGYSVSREKKESFPLTVTSAQKNPTAFYLCASTQGRWNTEAFFGQGTRLTVV.

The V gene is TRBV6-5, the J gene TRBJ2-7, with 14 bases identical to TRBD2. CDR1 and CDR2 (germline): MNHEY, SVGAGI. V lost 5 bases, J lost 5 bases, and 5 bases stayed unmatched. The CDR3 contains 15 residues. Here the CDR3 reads CASSRTSGRINEQYF. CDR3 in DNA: TGTGCCAGCAGTAGGACTAGCGGGAGGATCAACGAGCAGTACTTC.

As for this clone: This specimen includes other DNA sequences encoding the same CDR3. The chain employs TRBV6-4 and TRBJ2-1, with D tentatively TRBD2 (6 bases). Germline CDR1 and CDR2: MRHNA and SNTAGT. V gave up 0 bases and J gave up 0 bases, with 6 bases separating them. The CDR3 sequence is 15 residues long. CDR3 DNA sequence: TGTGCCAGCAGTGACTCTAGCGGCTCCTACAATGAGCAGTTCTTC. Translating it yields CASSDSSGSYNEQFF.

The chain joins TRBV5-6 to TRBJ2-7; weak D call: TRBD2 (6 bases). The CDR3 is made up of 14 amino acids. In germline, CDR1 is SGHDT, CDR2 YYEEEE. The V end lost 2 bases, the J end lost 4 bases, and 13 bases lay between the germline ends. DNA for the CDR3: TGTGCCAGCAGCTTCTGGCTAGCGCCATACGAGCAGTACTTC. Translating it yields CASSFWLAPYEQYF.

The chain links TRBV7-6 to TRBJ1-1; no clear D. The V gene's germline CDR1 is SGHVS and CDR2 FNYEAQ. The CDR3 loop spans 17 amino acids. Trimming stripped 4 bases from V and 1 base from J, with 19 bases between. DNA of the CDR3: TGTGCCAGCAGCTCTAACCCCCGAGGAGGGAAGAACACTGAAGCTTTCTTT. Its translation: CASSSNPRGGKNTEAFF. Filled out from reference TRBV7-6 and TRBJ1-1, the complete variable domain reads GAGVSQSPRYKVTKRGQDVALRCDPISGHVSLYWYRQALGQGPEFLTYFNYEAQQDKSGLPNDRFSAERPEGSISTLTIQRTEQRDSAMYRCASSSNPRGGKNTEAFFGQGTRLTVV.

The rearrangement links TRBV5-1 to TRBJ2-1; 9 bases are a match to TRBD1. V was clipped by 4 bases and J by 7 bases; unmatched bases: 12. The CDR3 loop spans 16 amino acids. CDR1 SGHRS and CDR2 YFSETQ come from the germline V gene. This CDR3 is CASSPDAGTGRNEQFF. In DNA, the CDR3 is TGCGCCAGCAGCCCCGATGCCGGGACAGGGAGGAATGAGCAGTTCTTC. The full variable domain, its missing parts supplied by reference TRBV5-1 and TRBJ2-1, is KAGVTQTPRYLIKTRGQQVTLSCSPISGHRSVSWYQQTPGQGLQFLFEYFSETQRNKGNFPGRFSGRQFSNSRSEMNVSTLELGDSALYLCASSPDAGTGRNEQFFGPGTRLTVL.

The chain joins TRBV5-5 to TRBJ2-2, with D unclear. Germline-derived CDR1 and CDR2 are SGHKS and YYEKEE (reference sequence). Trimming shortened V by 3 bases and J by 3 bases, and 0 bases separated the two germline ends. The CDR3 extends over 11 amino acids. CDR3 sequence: CASSYTGELFF. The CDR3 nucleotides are TGTGCCAGCAGCTACACCGGGGAGCTGTTTTTT. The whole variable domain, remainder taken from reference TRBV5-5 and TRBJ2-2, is DAGVTQSPTHLIKTRGQQVTLRCSPISGHKSVSWYQQVLGQGPQFIFQYYEKEERGRGNFPDRFSARQFPNYSSELNVNALLLGDSALYLCASSYTGELFFGEGSRLTVL.

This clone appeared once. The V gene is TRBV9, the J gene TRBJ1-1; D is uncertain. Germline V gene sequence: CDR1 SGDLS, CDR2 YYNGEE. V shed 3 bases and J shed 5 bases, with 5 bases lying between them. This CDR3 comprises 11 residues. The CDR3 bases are TGTGCCAGCAGCGAATATACTGAAGCTTTCTTT. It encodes CASSEYTEAFF. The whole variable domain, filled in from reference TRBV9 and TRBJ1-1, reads DSGVTQTPKHLITATGQRVTLRCSPRSGDLSVYWYQQSLDQGLQFLIQYYNGEERAKGNILERFSAQQFPDLHSELNLSSLELGDSALYFCASSEYTEAFFGQGTRLTVV.

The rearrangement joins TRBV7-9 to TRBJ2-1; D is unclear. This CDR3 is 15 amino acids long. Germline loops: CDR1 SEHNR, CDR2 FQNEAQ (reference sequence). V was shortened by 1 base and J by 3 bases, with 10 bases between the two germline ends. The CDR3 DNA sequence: TGTGCCAGCAGCTTAGTAGCCAGGCACTACAATGAGCAGTTCTTC. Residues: CASSLVARHYNEQFF.

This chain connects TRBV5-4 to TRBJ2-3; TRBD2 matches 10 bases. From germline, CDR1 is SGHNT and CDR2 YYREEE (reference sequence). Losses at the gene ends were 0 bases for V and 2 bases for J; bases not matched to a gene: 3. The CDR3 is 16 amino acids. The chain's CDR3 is CASSLVAGGFTDTQYF. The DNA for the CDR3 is TGTGCCAGCAGCTTGGTAGCGGGAGGCTTCACAGATACGCAGTATTTT.

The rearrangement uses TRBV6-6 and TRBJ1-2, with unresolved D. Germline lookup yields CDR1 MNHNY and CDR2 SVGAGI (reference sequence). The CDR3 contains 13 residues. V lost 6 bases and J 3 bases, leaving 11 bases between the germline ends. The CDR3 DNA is TGTGCCAGCAGCCGCCCCCAATACTATGGCTACACCTTC. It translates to CASSRPQYYGYTF.

The CDR3 is CATGTGEWGTEAFF. CDR3 DNA sequence: TGTGCCACCGGGACAGGGGAGTGGGGGACTGAAGCTTTCTTT. The J gene is TRBJ1-1, the V gene TRBV19, with 10 bases identical to TRBD1. Per germline, CDR1 LNHDA and CDR2 SQIVND (reference sequence). J gave up 5 bases and V 10 bases, and 10 bases lay outside the gene matches. The CDR3 spans 14 residues. Full variable domain (missing parts from reference TRBV19 and TRBJ1-1): DGGITQSPKYLFRKEGQNVTLSCEQNLNHDAMYWYRQDPGQGLRLIYYSQIVNDFQKGDIAEGYSVSREKKESFPLTVTSAQKNPTAFYLCATGTGEWGTEAFFGQGTRLTVV.

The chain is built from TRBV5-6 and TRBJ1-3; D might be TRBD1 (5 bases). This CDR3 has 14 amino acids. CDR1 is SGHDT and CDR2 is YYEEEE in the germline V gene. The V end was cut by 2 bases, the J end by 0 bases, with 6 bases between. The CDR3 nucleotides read TGTGCCAGCAGCTTCAGGGCCTCTGGAAACACCATATATTTT. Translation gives CASSFRASGNTIYF.